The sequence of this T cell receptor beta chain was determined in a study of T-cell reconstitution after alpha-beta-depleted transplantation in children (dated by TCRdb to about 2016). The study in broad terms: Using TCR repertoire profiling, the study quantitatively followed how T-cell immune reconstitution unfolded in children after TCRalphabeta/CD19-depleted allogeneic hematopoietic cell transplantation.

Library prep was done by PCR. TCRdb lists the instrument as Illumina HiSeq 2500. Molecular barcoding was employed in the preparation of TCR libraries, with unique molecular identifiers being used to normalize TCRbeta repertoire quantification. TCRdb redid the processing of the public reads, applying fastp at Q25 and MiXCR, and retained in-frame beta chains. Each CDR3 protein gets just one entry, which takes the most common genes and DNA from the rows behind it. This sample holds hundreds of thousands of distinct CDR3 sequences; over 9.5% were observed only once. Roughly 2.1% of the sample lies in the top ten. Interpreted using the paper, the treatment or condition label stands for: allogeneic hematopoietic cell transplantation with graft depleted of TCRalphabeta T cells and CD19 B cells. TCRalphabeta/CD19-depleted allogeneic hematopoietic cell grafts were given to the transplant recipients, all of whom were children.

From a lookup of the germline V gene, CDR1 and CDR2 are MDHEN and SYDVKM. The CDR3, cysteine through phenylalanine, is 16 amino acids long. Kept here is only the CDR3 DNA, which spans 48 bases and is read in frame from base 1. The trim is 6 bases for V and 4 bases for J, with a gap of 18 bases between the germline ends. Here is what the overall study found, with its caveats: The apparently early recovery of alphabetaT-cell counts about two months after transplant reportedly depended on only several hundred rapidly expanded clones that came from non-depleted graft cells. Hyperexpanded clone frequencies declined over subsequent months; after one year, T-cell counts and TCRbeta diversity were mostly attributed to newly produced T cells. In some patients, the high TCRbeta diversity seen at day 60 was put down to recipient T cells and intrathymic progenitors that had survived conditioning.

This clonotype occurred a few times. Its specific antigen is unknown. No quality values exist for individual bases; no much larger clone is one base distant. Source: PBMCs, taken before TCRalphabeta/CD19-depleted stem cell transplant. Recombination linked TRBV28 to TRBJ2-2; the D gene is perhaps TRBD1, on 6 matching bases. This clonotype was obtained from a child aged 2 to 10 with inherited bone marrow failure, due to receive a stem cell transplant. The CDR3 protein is CASRITGLLGTGELFF. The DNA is TGTGCCAGCAGGATAACAGGGTTATTGGGCACCGGGGAGCTGTTTTTT. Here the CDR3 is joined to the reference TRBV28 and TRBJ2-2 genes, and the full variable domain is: DVKVTQSSRYLVKRTGEKVFLECVQDMDHENMFWYRQDPGLGLRLIYFSYDVKMKEKGDIPEGYSVSREKKERFSLILESASTNQTSMYLCASRITGLLGTGELFFGEGSRLTVL.